The 4 T cell receptor beta chains in this list originate from one sample, sequenced in a study of vaccination and CD4 T cells after COVID-19. Via MiXCR, TCRdb re-called the PCR reads, giving one row per CDR3 protein. The sample consists of around 31,000 distinct CDR3 sequences, 49% of them appearing once. Sample time point: late sampling 161 to 241 days after vaccination in a few convalescent patients. The sample was CD4+ T cells from blood, taken about 7 months after SARS-CoV-2 vaccination. The receptors originated from a human donor who had recovered from COVID-19.

The chain joins TRBV6-1 to TRBJ2-7; D possibly corresponds to TRBD1 (5 bases). Trimming shortened V by 6 bases and J by 0 bases, and 12 bases separated the two germline ends. This CDR3 region has 14 residues. Germline V gene sequence: CDR1 MNHNS, CDR2 SASEGT. CDR3 nucleotide sequence: TGTGCCAGCAGCTTGACAGTTAGCTCCTACGAGCAGTACTTC. It specifies CASSLTVSSYEQYF.

The CDR3 sequence is CATSRRRWESYEQYF. The CDR3 DNA reads TGTGCCACCAGCAGACGACGATGGGAATCCTACGAGCAGTACTTC. The chain carries TRBV15 and TRBJ2-7, with D uncertain. Trimming pared 2 bases from V and 1 base from J, leaving 12 bases between. The germline CDR1 and CDR2 sequences are LNHNV and YYDKDF (reference sequence). The CDR3 totals 15 residues.

The rearrangement uses TRBV6-2 or TRBV6-3 and TRBJ2-7; 8 bases map to TRBD2. There are 15 residues in the CDR3. From germline, CDR1 is MNHEY and CDR2 SVGEGT. V lost 7 bases, J lost 0 bases, and 8 bases stayed unmatched. CDR3 loop: CASTPDSGVSYEQYF. The CDR3, as DNA: TGTGCCAGCACCCCAGATAGCGGGGTCTCCTACGAGCAGTACTTC.

In its sample, this clonotype was seen a few times. The chain uses TRBV7-2 and TRBJ2-2, with D perhaps TRBD2 (6 bases). V lost 3 bases and J lost 5, with 10 bases in between. This CDR3 region has 14 residues. Germline V gene data show CDR1 as SGHTA and CDR2 as FQGNSA. The CDR3 sequence: CASSFVLATGELFF. DNA for the CDR3: TGTGCCAGCAGCTTTGTCCTAGCGACCGGGGAGCTGTTTTTT.